The TCR beta chain under discussion was sequenced for a study of cytomegalovirus exposure and HLA in healthy donors (dated by TCRdb to about 2017). For the study in its entirety: An earlier analysis of 587 of the donors reported approximately 300 Gb of sequence data and 95 million to 120 million unique TCR beta sequences obtained from 150 million to 200 million T cells. An early release covering more than 500 HLA-typed donors comprised around 300 gigabases of sequencing data and roughly 85 million unique TCR sequences. The genetic ancestry cluster associated with self-reported Caucasian donors included about four fifths of the 300 to 450 genotyped donors. The study aimed to test whether signatures of past pathogen exposure could be identified by cataloging public T cell receptors. Using immunosequencing, the study profiled T cell repertoires from approximately 700 subjects and related those repertoires to cytomegalovirus serostatus. In addition to the first cohort of about 650 subjects, a separate validation cohort of approximately 130 different subjects was used. To predict cytomegalovirus infection status, the study combined high-throughput TCR immunosequencing, statistical association of individual TCRs with disease status, and machine learning. To study patterns of TCR occurrence, a later analysis re-analyzed previously published TCR beta repertoires from 666 donors and added high-resolution HLA genotyping. Rather than drawing on any new phenotypic data, the later analysis identified candidate immune exposures from TCR beta sequences and the way those sequences occurred across donors. In an earlier analysis of 587 of the donors, high-throughput TCR beta sequencing was used to judge whether each TCR beta V gene segment behaved as functional or pseudogenic. Donor age, sex, ethnicity and CMV serostatus were compiled together with the repertoire data. In a later genetic analysis, genome-wide SNP genotypes for about 55% of the roughly 700 donors were used, and that subset was treated as a discovery cohort. Every repertoire in the discovery cohort had been generated on one and the same sequencing platform. HLA typing included class I and class II loci at four-digit resolution. The number of donors typed differed by locus, with roughly 620-630 for A, B, C, DRB1 and DQB1, roughly 520 for DQA1, 600 to 610 for DPA1, and over 400 for DPB1. Five DR-DQ haplotypes were handled as single units for association and clustering, since linkage in the cohort was strong. On average, roughly 250,000 unique TCR beta nucleotide sequences were sequenced per donor among 350 to 400 genotyped donors of the cohort, with roughly 18% of those sequences being non-productive.

Note on this clone: Its antigen is currently not known. Base qualities are not provided; no much larger clone lies one nucleotide away.

Study-wide findings and limitations: The authors suggested that the approach could potentially be generalized to other disease states and immunological phenotypes. The only immune exposure information available for the cohort was CMV serostatus. An earlier analysis of 587 of the donors showed that most TCR beta V segments appeared in productive rearrangements either about 87% or about 30% of the time, which broadly matched IMGT annotations. Compared with equally common non-associated chains, HLA-associated TCR beta chains in a later analysis were more clonally expanded and had lower generation probabilities. Roughly 17 rarely observed V segments, including chromosome 9 orphons, were excluded from the earlier analysis of approximately 500 of the donors because counts were too low. In vitro tests confirmed that a few of the cytomegalovirus-associated TCR beta chains recognize cytomegalovirus antigens. When HLA alleles, especially DR and DQ, strongly co-occurred, TCR associations were difficult to assign to individual alleles. The cohort was sequenced for TCR beta chains only, and without alpha or paired-chain data the features that could be detected were limited. A further reported finding was that TCR beta sequences accurately predicted the HLA-A and HLA-B alleles for most subjects in the first cohort. The study gave a list of 150 to 200 TCR beta chains associated with cytomegalovirus. HLA typing was unavailable for some donors at each locus, so association tests used only the typed subset. Across donors, most TCR sequences were observed very rarely, whereas some public TCRs were present in many individuals. A cluster of highly shared sequence variants was judged likely to represent a technical artifact of the sequencing pipeline. In a later analysis, 16,951 TCR beta sequences were associated with specific HLA alleles at a false discovery rate of 0.05. In a later genetic analysis, fewer N-insertions in productive TCRs were reported among donors in an Asian-associated ancestry cluster than the roughly 710-donor mean. Correlated functional status among segregating V segments might reflect linkage disequilibrium, but an unknown experimental factor could not be ruled out. In a later analysis, the rate of TCR association differed among HLA loci, with DRB1 alleles having the most associated TCRs and HLA-C alleles having the fewest. In a later analysis, several top co-occurrence clusters were reported to appear linked to parvovirus B19, influenza, CMV and Epstein-Barr virus. Sequencing depth was assumed to be roughly uniform across donors in the presence/absence analyses, though that assumption may not hold. V-gene and J-gene trimming of TCR beta chains was associated with a missense DCLRE1C variant in a later genetic analysis, and the association was replicated in an independent cohort. A later analysis found that most CMV-associated TCR beta chains appeared HLA-restricted, with HLA associations seemingly driven largely by CMV exposure. The classifier was reported to diagnose cytomegalovirus status with high specificity and sensitivity in both the original cohort and the validation cohort.

Receptors were amplified or captured by the immunoSEQ multiplex PCR assay. For the multiplex PCR, a mixture combining 60 forward primers for TCR Vbeta segments and 13 reverse primers for TCR Jbeta segments was used. A multiplex PCR assay on genomic DNA amplified the CDR3 region of rearranged TCR beta genes. Amplified TCR beta libraries were sequenced as 87-base-pair reads on the Illumina HiSeq System. On the study's bioinformatics: Across the 500 to 850 repertoires, a later analysis counted some 81 million unique TCR beta chains, approximately 10 million of which were shared by at least two donors. Raw reads were error-corrected and collapsed into unique sequences with a nearest-neighbor algorithm that merged closely related sequences to remove PCR and sequencing errors. Alignment of CDR3 sequences to IMGT reference sequences was used to assign V, D and J gene segments. For a sequence to be retained, a match of at least six nucleotides to both a V gene segment and a J gene segment was required. A rearrangement counted as productive if the CDR3 had no stop codons and remained in frame with V and J, and every other rearrangement counted as non-productive. CDR3 was defined by IMGT convention, running from the second conserved V-encoded cysteine to the conserved J-encoded phenylalanine. In an earlier analysis of more than 550 of the donors, sequences lacking an unambiguous match to a single V gene segment were excluded. An earlier analysis of a few hundred of the donors called V segments functional above 56.7% productive rearrangements and segregating when the between-donor standard deviation exceeded 5%. A statistical classification framework was built to diagnose cytomegalovirus status from the catalog of TCR beta chain sequences. V and J gene assignment, in a later analysis, came from comparing TCR nucleotide sequences with IMGT/GENE-DB human TR gene sequences. Using the TCRdist pipeline, a later analysis assigned CDR3 sequences along with most-parsimonious VDJ recombination scenarios. In a later analysis, each TCR beta chain was defined by its CDR3 amino acid sequence together with its V-gene family, and reads without a unique V-gene family were excluded. As a way to deal with suspected cross-contamination and a sequencing artifact, a later analysis dropped roughly 600 nucleotide sequences that were highly shared and had low generation probability. In a later analysis, a clonal expansion index was calculated for each public chain from normalized within-repertoire ranks of inferred template counts. In a later analysis, generation probabilities were computed with a VDJ recombination model fitted to out-of-frame rearrangements, and the resulting probabilities were checked against IGoR. A later analysis scored TCR-TCR, TCR-HLA and TCR-CMV co-occurrence with hypergeometric tests, applying a repertoire-size bias correction to TCR pairs. In a later analysis, false discovery rates were estimated by permuting HLA or CMV assignments 20 times. In a later analysis, co-occurring TCRs were grouped using DBSCAN, and TCRdist sequence similarity was added for clustering within HLA-allele-positive subsets. Co-occurrence clustering excluded repertoires with fewer than 30,000 or more than 120,000 public chains, plus five with anomalous nucleotide sharing. The table comes from immuneACCESS by way of TCRdb, which keeps in-frame sequences with V and J called. Part of the clones is missing from these tables; in studies checked, under half for an unresolved V gene and the rest for unknown reasons. D and trimming were read from the DNA, whereas the V and J calls and clone size are those reported in that table. A total of 120,000 or so clones appear in this sample, around three quarters of them only once. The top ten hold roughly 6.3% of the sample.

The cohort comprised under 700 healthy bone marrow donors. Cohort members were all nominally healthy when sampled, although unrecorded immune exposures were likely present. The donor was CMV seronegative and was included in the group of 352 seronegative cohort members. Every donor gave a peripheral blood sample, and the peripheral blood mononuclear cells from that sample were used for TCR beta sequencing. Genomic DNA extraction from the blood cell samples was performed with the Qiagen DNeasy Blood Extraction Kit. The receptor comes from a woman in her thirties or forties in good health and CMV-seronegative. The sample was PBMCs.

The CDR3 is CASSVQGSGTDTQYF. The DNA reads as follows: TGTGCCAGCAGCGTACAGGGGAGCGGCACAGATACGCAGTATTTT. This receptor chain uses TRBV9 and TRBJ2-3; TRBD1 is perhaps the D gene, given 6 matching bases. The CDR3 runs 15 amino acids, cysteine and phenylalanine included. Here the CDR3 DNA is all that survives: 45 bases in frame from base 1. A distance of 10 bases separates the germline ends of V and J, which lose 1 base and 1 base respectively. The germline V gene sets CDR1 to SGDLS and CDR2 to YYNGEE.